This is a list of T cell receptor beta chains from one sample in a study of T cell changes during pregnancy in multiple sclerosis. Here immunoSEQ multiplex PCR was the method, and the copy in TCRdb shows in-frame clones only, minus some. Among 38,000 or so clones listed, approximately 93% were seen once. The sample consisted of CD4+ T cells from peripheral blood mononuclear cells, taken in the first trimester of pregnancy. The receptors were gathered from a female donor with multiple sclerosis, enrolled in a pregnancy study. The CDR3 runs from the conserved cysteine through the conserved F or W.

J gene,V gene,CDR3 protein
TRBJ1-2,TRBV25-1,CASSASLGSGDYGYTF
TRBJ1-1,TRBV18,CASSQLNTEAFF
TRBJ2-2,TRBV2,CASRFSLYSGELFF
TRBJ1-1,TRBV6-5,CASSYSSTGGTEAFF
TRBJ1-1,TRBV5-4,CASSLETVGTEAFF
TRBJ2-5,TRBV7-9,CASSLRLDRETQYF
TRBJ2-7,TRBV14,CASSRSGDISYEQYF
TRBJ1-5,TRBV2,CASSGTGVNQPQHF
TRBJ2-7,TRBV5-4,CASSPGGLTKLGSEQYF
TRBJ2-2,TRBV7-8,CASSRTTLAGVTNTGELFF
TRBJ2-7,TRBV7-9,CASSLVPPDRVYEQYF
TRBJ1-2,TRBV5-1,CASSLDGGLALDGYTF
TRBJ1-2,TRBV2,CATRPFSDRGLVGYTF
TRBJ2-1,TRBV6-5,CASSRGLGDNEQFF
TRBJ1-5,TRBV7-2,CASSSLAGLNQPQHF
TRBJ2-2,TRBV14,CASSQVRGGTGELFF
TRBJ1-4,TRBV7-2,CASSLANLGSGNEKLFF
TRBJ1-2,TRBV6-5,CASSKTGQGYAF
TRBJ1-5,TRBV5-1,CASSLGGQSNQPQHF
TRBJ2-6,TRBV19,CASKGVQGRETSGANVLTF
TRBJ1-5,TRBV19,CASSTGQGGNQPQHF
TRBJ2-7,TRBV7-6,CASSLRQGHEQYF
TRBJ2-3,TRBV5-4,CASSFLGEASDTQYF
TRBJ1-2,TRBV7-2,CASSADRGLYGYTF
TRBJ1-2,TRBV19,CASTRQGTGYGYTF